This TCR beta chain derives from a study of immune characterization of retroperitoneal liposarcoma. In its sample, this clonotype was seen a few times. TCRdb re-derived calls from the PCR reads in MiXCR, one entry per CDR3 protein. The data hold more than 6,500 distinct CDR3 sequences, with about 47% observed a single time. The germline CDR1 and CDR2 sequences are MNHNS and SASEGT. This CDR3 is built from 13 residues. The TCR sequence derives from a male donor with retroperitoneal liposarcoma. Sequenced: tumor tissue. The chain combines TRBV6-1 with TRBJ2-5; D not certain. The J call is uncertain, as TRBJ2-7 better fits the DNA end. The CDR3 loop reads CASSYGQTYEQYF. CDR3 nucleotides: TGTGCCAGCAGTTATGGGCAAACCTACGAGCAGTACTTC.